This T cell receptor (beta chain) was obtained from a study of early T cells in non-severe SARS-CoV-2 infection. The CDR3 has 17 amino acids. V dropped 4 bases and J dropped 8 bases, with 24 bases sitting between them. The germline gives CDR1 SGHRS, CDR2 YFSETQ. MiXCR was run by TCRdb on the 5' RACE reads, yielding one entry per CDR3 protein. The repertoire holds more than 95,000 distinct CDR3 sequences, with about 15% as singletons. This receptor was obtained from an adult who was a healthcare worker with PCR-confirmed SARS-CoV-2 infection or an uninfected control (not recorded which). The sequenced sample was whole blood. This chain uses TRBV5-1 with TRBJ1-4; the D is unclear. The CDR3, as DNA: TGCGCCAGCAGCAGGGTCGCCCTCCAGGCCGGTGGCGAAAAACTGTTTTTT. Translated: CASSRVALQAGGEKLFF.